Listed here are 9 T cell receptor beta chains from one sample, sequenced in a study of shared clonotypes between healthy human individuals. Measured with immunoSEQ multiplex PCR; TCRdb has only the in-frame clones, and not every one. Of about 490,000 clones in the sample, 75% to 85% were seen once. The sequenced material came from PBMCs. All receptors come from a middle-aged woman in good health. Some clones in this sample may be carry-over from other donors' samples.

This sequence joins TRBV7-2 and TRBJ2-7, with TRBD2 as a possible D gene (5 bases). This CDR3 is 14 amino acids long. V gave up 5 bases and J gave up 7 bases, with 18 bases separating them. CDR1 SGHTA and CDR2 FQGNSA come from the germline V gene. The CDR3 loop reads CASSHGLANREQYF. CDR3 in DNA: TGTGCCAGCAGCCATGGACTGGCCAACCGGGAGCAGTACTTC.

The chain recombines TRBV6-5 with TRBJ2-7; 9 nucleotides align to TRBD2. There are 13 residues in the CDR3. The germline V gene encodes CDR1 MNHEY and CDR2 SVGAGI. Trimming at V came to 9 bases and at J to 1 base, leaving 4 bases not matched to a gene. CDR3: CASVAGASYEQYF. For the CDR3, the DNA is TGTGCCAGTGTAGCGGGAGCGTCCTACGAGCAGTACTTC.

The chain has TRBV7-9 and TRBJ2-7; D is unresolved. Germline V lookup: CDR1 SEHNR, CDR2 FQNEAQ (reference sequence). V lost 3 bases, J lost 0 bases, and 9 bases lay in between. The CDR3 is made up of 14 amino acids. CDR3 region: CASSLNGPSYEQYF. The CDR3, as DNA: TGTGCCAGCAGCTTGAACGGGCCCTCCTACGAGCAGTACTTC.

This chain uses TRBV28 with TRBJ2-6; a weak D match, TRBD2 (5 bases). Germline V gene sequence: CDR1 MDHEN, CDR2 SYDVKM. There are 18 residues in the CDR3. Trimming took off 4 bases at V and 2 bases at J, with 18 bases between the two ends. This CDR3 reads CASSSIAGPRTGANVLTF. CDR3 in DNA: TGTGCCAGCAGTTCGATTGCGGGCCCCAGAACTGGGGCCAACGTCCTGACTTTC.

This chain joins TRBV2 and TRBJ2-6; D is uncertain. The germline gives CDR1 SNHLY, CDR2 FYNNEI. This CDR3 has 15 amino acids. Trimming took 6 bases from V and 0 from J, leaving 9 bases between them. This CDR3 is CASRTESSGANVLTF. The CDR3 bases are TGTGCCAGCAGGACCGAGAGCTCTGGGGCCAACGTCCTGACTTTC.

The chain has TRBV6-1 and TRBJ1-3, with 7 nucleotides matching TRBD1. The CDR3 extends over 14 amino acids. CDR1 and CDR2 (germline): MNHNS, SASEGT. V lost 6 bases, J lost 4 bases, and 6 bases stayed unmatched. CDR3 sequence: CASSGDRAGNTIYF. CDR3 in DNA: TGTGCCAGCAGCGGAGACAGGGCGGGAAACACCATATATTTT.

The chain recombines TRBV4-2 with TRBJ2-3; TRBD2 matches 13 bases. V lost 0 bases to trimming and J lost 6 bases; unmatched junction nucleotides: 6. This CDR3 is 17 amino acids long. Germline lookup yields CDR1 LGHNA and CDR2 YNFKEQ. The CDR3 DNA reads TGTGCCAGCAGCCAAGATACTAGCGGGAGGGCTGCGGATACGCAGTATTTT. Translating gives CASSQDTSGRAADTQYF.

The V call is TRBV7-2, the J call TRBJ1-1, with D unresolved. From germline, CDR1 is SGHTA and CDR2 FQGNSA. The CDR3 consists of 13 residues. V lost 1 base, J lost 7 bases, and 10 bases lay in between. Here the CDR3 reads CASSLGGGREAFF. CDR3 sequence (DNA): TGTGCCAGCAGCTTAGGAGGAGGACGTGAAGCTTTCTTT.

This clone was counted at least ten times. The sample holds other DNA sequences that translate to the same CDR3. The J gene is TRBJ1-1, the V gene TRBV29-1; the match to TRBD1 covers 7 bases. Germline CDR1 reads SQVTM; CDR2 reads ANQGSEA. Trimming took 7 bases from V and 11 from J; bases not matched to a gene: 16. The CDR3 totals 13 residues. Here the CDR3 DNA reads TGCAGCGCCTTGCCGCCGACAGGGTTTCGCGCTTTCTTT. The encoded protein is CSALPPTGFRAFF.